A single sample is the source of the 30 T cell receptor beta chains below, sequenced in a study of blood T cell repertoires in COVID-19. Assay: immunoSEQ multiplex PCR; the TCRdb copy retains only in-frame clones and omits some. The sample holds 120,000 to 150,000 clones, about 83% seen once. Sequencing was done on a sample of peripheral blood. The receptors originated from a woman in her forties or fifties with active or convalescent COVID-19.

The chain joins TRBV4-2 to TRBJ1-5; 7 positions match TRBD1. This CDR3 is 15 amino acids long. Germline loops: CDR1 LGHNA, CDR2 YNFKEQ. Losses at the gene ends were 6 bases for V and 2 bases for J; bases not matched to a gene: 7. The CDR3 nucleotides are TGTGCCAGCAGAGACAGGGAGAGGGGCAATCAGCCCCAGCATTTT. Its protein product is CASRDRERGNQPQHF.

The V gene is TRBV12-5, the J gene TRBJ1-1, with D hard to call. The CDR3 runs to 14 residues. Trimming cost V 3 bases and J 1 base, with 9 bases left between them. Germline CDR1 is LGHNT and CDR2 is FRNRAP. The CDR3 is CASGFSRSNTEAFF. In nucleotides, the CDR3 is TGTGCTAGTGGTTTTTCCAGATCGAACACTGAAGCTTTCTTT.

This clone was counted a single time. The rearrangement joins TRBV19 to TRBJ2-1; 8 nucleotides align to TRBD2. CDR3 length equals 14 residues. Per the germline V gene, CDR1 is LNHDA and CDR2 is SQIVND (reference sequence). V lost 5 bases and J lost 7; bases outside the gene matches: 7. In nucleotides, the CDR3 is TGTGCCAGTAGTGCCCCAGCGGGAGTGAATGAGCAGTTCTTC. It codes for CASSAPAGVNEQFF.

The gene calls are TRBV9 and TRBJ2-1, with 10 bases that match TRBD2. Germline V CDR1 and CDR2: SGDLS, YYNGEE. The V and J ends lost 0 bases and 4 bases, in that order; junction bases with no gene match: 7. This CDR3 has 17 residues. This CDR3 reads CASSVAQREGPYNEQFF. In DNA, the CDR3 is TGTGCCAGCAGCGTAGCCCAGCGGGAGGGGCCGTACAATGAGCAGTTCTTC.

This clone has a handful of counts. The chain links TRBV7-9 to TRBJ1-1, with a tentative D call TRBD1 (5 bases). The CDR3 totals 13 residues. CDR1 is SEHNR, CDR2 FQNEAQ, per germline (reference sequence). V lost 6 bases to trimming and J lost 1 base, with 9 bases between them. DNA of the CDR3: TGTGCCAGCAGAAAGACAGCGAACACTGAAGCTTTCTTT. It specifies CASRKTANTEAFF.

This chain links TRBV6-2 or TRBV6-3 with TRBJ1-2; D is undetermined. Germline CDR1 and CDR2: MNHEY and SVGEGT. The V and J ends lost 0 bases and 3 bases respectively, with 11 bases between them. The CDR3 covers 15 residues. CDR3: CASSYSESTYYGYTF. The CDR3 DNA follows: TGTGCCAGCAGTTACTCGGAGTCAACCTACTATGGCTACACCTTC.

V is TRBV6-1 and J is TRBJ2-3; 10 nucleotides match TRBD2. Germline V CDR1 and CDR2: MNHNS, SASEGT. This CDR3 has 16 amino acids. J gave up 3 bases and V 2 bases, and 5 bases lay outside the gene matches. The CDR3 here is CASSESWTSGTDTQYF. Written as DNA, the CDR3 is TGTGCCAGCAGTGAAAGTTGGACTAGCGGTACAGATACGCAGTATTTT.

This chain connects TRBV6-4 to TRBJ1-2; perhaps TRBD1 as D (6 bases). Trimming stripped 6 bases from V and 2 bases from J, with 13 bases between. The CDR3 has 14 amino acids. CDR1 and CDR2 from the germline V gene are MRHNA and SNTAGT. The CDR3 coding sequence is TGTGCCAGCAGGGCTGGACAGCACAACTATGGCTACACCTTC. It is translated as CASRAGQHNYGYTF.

The rearrangement joins TRBV6-2 or TRBV6-3 to TRBJ1-2; 9 nucleotides align to TRBD1. Germline V gives CDR1 MNHEY, CDR2 SVGEGT. This CDR3 is built from 16 residues. V was pared by 0 bases and J by 3 bases, with 5 bases of the junction left unmatched. CDR3 nucleotides: TGTGCCAGCAGTTACTCGAGTTGGACAGGGGACTATGGCTACACCTTC. Translation gives CASSYSSWTGDYGYTF.

V usage is TRBV27 and J usage is TRBJ2-7; D gene ambiguous. The V gene's germline CDR1 is MNHEY and CDR2 SMNVEV (reference sequence). The length of the CDR3 is 13 residues. V gave up 6 bases and J gave up 2 bases, with 11 bases separating them. The CDR3 DNA reads as TGTGCCAGCAGCCACACACCGACCTACGAGCAGTACTTC. Translation: CASSHTPTYEQYF.

V gene TRBV6-5 combines with J gene TRBJ2-3; tentatively, D is TRBD1 (6 bases). Trimming cost V 1 base and J 6 bases, with 17 bases left between them. The CDR3 spans 16 residues. Germline lookup yields CDR1 MNHEY and CDR2 SVGAGI. The CDR3 DNA follows: TGTGCCAGCAGTTACTGGTTGGCCCCTACAGGGGATACGCAGTATTTT. It encodes CASSYWLAPTGDTQYF.

The chain uses TRBV19 and TRBJ2-7; the D gene is possibly TRBD1 (5 bases). V was shortened by 6 bases and J by 2 bases, with 8 bases between the two germline ends. The germline V gene encodes CDR1 LNHDA and CDR2 SQIVND (reference sequence). The CDR3 covers 12 residues. CDR3: CASSDSAYEQYF. Here the CDR3 DNA reads TGTGCCAGTAGCGACAGTGCCTACGAGCAGTACTTC.

The J gene is TRBJ1-2, the V gene TRBV29-1; 11 bases map to TRBD1. The J segment lost 2 bases and the V segment lost 6 bases, leaving 2 bases of the junction unmatched. Per germline, CDR1 SQVTM and CDR2 ANQGSEA. CDR3 length: 13 residues. The CDR3 region has the DNA TGCAGCGTCTGGACAGGGGGCAACTATGGCTACACCTTC. Translating it yields CSVWTGGNYGYTF.

The chain links TRBV7-9 to TRBJ1-1; D unclear. V was shortened by 5 bases and J by 1 base, with 14 bases between the two germline ends. The CDR3 consists of 15 residues. Germline lookup yields CDR1 SEHNR and CDR2 FQNEAQ (reference sequence). Written as DNA, the CDR3 is TGTGCCAGCAGCACCAGGACGGGATGGAACACTGAAGCTTTCTTT. It translates to CASSTRTGWNTEAFF.

The V and J genes are TRBV28 and TRBJ1-1; possible D gene TRBD1, 6 bases. The CDR3 has 15 residues. Trimming shortened V by 10 bases and J by 8 bases, and 26 bases separated the two germline ends. Germline values: CDR1 MDHEN, CDR2 SYDVKM. The CDR3 coding sequence is TGTGCCATCGGTGGACCACGGACAGCCTCGGGAGAAGCTTTCTTT. Translated: CAIGGPRTASGEAFF.

This sequence joins TRBV19 and TRBJ2-7; possible D gene TRBD1, 7 bases. Trimming left V 7 bases short and J 6 bases short, with 25 bases between. Germline V lookup: CDR1 LNHDA, CDR2 SQIVND (reference sequence). The CDR3 has 16 residues. The CDR3 reads CASKRGRTGEVGEQYF. For the CDR3, the DNA is TGTGCCAGTAAGAGGGGAAGAACAGGGGAGGTGGGCGAGCAGTACTTC.

This chain links TRBV2 with TRBJ2-7; possible D gene TRBD2, 6 bases. Germline V CDR1 and CDR2: SNHLY, FYNNEI. V gave up 8 bases and J gave up 4 bases, with 27 bases separating them. The CDR3 has 17 amino acids. CDR3 loop: CASFLEGEVSGKYEQYF. In DNA, the CDR3 is TGTGCCAGCTTCCTAGAAGGGGAGGTCTCGGGGAAATACGAGCAGTACTTC.

The J gene is TRBJ1-1, the V gene TRBV5-1; 11 nucleotides line up with TRBD1. The CDR3 consists of 17 residues. The V gene end was trimmed by 0 bases and the J gene end by 4 bases; junction bases not matched to a gene: 8. The germline gives CDR1 SGHRS, CDR2 YFSETQ. The DNA of the CDR3 is TGCGCCAGCAGCTTGGGAAATACCGGGACAGGGGGCACTGAAGCTTTCTTT. It specifies CASSLGNTGTGGTEAFF.

The rearrangement joins TRBV11-2 to TRBJ1-1, with no clear D. V lost 5 bases and J lost 7, with 8 bases in between. CDR3 size: 11 residues. Germline CDR1 SGHAT, CDR2 FQNNGV. The CDR3 DNA sequence: TGTGCCAGCAGCAGACACAGTGAAGCTTTCTTT. Protein: CASSRHSEAFF.

The CDR3 region is CASAPVKTGAYEQYF. In DNA, the CDR3 is TGTGCCAGCGCCCCGGTCAAGACAGGGGCCTACGAGCAGTACTTC. The rearrangement links TRBV7-9 to TRBJ2-7; TRBD1 aligns across 8 bases. The V gene's germline CDR1 is SEHNR and CDR2 FQNEAQ (reference sequence). This CDR3 contains 15 residues. The ends lost 8 bases at V and 2 bases at J; junction bases unmatched: 11.

This sequence joins TRBV12-3 or TRBV12-4 and TRBJ2-1; possible D gene TRBD2, 5 bases. V shed 6 bases and J shed 1 base, with 7 bases lying between them. The CDR3 consists of 13 residues. DNA for the CDR3: TGTGCCAGCAGGGAGGATTCCTACAATGAGCAGTTCTTC. Translating gives CASREDSYNEQFF.

The chain recombines TRBV2 with TRBJ1-5, with unresolved D. Germline V gene lookup returns CDR1 SNHLY and CDR2 FYNNEI. CDR3 size: 12 residues. Trimming took off 7 bases at V and 8 bases at J, with 12 bases between the two ends. The CDR3 region is CASTLRQEPQHF. CDR3 coding DNA: TGTGCCAGCACTCTTCGGCAGGAGCCCCAGCATTTT.

V is TRBV2 and J is TRBJ2-5; 9 bases agree with TRBD1. Trimming cost V 6 bases and J 2 bases; bases outside gene matches: 7. This CDR3 region has 15 residues. CDR1 SNHLY and CDR2 FYNNEI come from the germline V gene. In DNA, the CDR3 is TGTGCCAGCAGGGGAGGGGGGACAGGGCAAGAGACCCAGTACTTC. It translates to CASRGGGTGQETQYF.

The J gene is TRBJ2-5, the V gene TRBV5-6; 7 nucleotides align to TRBD2. J was trimmed by 1 base and V by 4 bases; bases with no gene match: 4. The CDR3 length is 14 residues. The V gene's germline CDR1 is SGHDT and CDR2 YYEEEE. The CDR3 spells CASSLASGQETQYF. The CDR3 DNA reads as TGTGCCAGCAGCCTTGCTAGCGGCCAAGAGACCCAGTACTTC.

The J gene is TRBJ1-1, the V gene TRBV30, with no clear D. V was shortened by 5 bases and J by 4 bases, with 14 bases between the two germline ends. This CDR3 has 13 amino acids. Germline-derived CDR1 and CDR2 are GTSNPN and SVGIG (reference sequence). CDR3 in DNA: TGTGCCTGGGAACCACCTTCGAGCACTGAAGCTTTCTTT. Translated, it gives CAWEPPSSTEAFF.

The J gene is TRBJ2-3, the V gene TRBV11-2; 7 positions agree with TRBD1. The germline CDR1 and CDR2 sequences are SGHAT and FQNNGV. J lost 4 bases, V lost 4 bases, and 5 bases had no gene match. The CDR3 is made up of 14 amino acids. CDR3 sequence (DNA): TGTGCCAGCAGCTCCCGACAGGGAGCAGATACGCAGTATTTT. The encoded protein is CASSSRQGADTQYF. The variable domain in full, with the rest retrieved from reference TRBV11-2 and TRBJ2-3, is EAGVAQSPRYKIIEKRQSVAFWCNPISGHATLYWYQQILGQGPKLLIQFQNNGVVDDSQLPKDRFSAERLKGVDSTLKIQPAKLEDSAVYLCASSSRQGADTQYFGPGTRLTVL.

This clone has just a few counts. This chain links TRBV30 with TRBJ1-2; no definite D call. The CDR3 is made up of 10 amino acids. V dropped 5 bases and J dropped 6 bases, with 7 bases sitting between them. Germline loops: CDR1 GTSNPN, CDR2 SVGIG (reference sequence). CDR3 sequence (DNA): TGTGCCTGGGCTCAGGATGGCTACACCTTC. It is translated as CAWAQDGYTF.

In this sample, this clone turned up a few times. The chain joins TRBV3-1 (or the pseudogene TRBV3-2) to TRBJ1-5, with unresolved D. This CDR3 contains 14 residues. V lost 0 bases, J lost 11 bases, and 14 bases lay in between. Germline CDR1 reads LGHDT; CDR2 reads YNNKEL (reference sequence). CDR3 DNA: TGTGCCAGCAGCCAAGATCCGGAGGGATGGGCCCAGCATTTT. Amino acid sequence: CASSQDPEGWAQHF.

The V gene is TRBV25-1, the J gene TRBJ1-4; 11 bases align to TRBD1. The CDR3 has 17 amino acids. The germline gives CDR1 MGHDK, CDR2 SYGVNS. The J segment lost 5 bases and the V segment lost 2 bases, leaving 7 bases of the junction unmatched. This CDR3 is CASSEGVDRGRNEKLFF. DNA for the CDR3: TGTGCCAGCAGTGAAGGCGTGGACAGGGGGCGAAATGAAAAACTGTTTTTT. Together with reference TRBV25-1 and TRBJ1-4, the CDR3 gives the full variable domain: EADIYQTPRYLVIGTGKKITLECSQTMGHDKMYWYQQDPGMELHLIHYSYGVNSTEKGDLSSESTVSRIRTEHFPLTLESARPSHTSQYLCASSEGVDRGRNEKLFFGSGTQLSVL.

This chain links TRBV5-8 with TRBJ1-2; D uncertain. CDR3 length: 15 amino acids. Germline V CDR1 and CDR2: SGHTS, YDEGEE. V shed 0 bases and J shed 2 bases, with 11 bases lying between them. The CDR3 DNA reads TGTGCCAGCAGCTTGGGGAGACTGAAGAACTATGGCTACACCTTC. It codes for CASSLGRLKNYGYTF.